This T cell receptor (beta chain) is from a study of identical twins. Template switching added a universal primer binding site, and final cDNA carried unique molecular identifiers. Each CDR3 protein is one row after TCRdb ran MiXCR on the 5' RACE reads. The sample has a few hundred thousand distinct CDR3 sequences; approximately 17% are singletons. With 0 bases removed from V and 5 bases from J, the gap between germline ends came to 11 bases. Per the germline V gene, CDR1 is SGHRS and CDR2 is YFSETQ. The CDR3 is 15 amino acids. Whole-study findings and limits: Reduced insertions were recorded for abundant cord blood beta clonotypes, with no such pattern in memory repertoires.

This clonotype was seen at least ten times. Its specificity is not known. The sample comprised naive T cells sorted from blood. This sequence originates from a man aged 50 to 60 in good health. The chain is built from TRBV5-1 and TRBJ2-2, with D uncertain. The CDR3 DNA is TGCGCCAGCAGCTTGGCCTATGTGGGAACCGGGGAGCTGTTTTTT. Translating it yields CASSLAYVGTGELFF.